These 11 T cell receptor beta chains share one sample of origin, sequenced in a study of cytomegalovirus exposure and HLA in healthy donors. PCR employed 60 Vbeta and 13 Jbeta primers. Here immunoSEQ multiplex PCR was the method, and the copy in TCRdb shows in-frame clones only, minus some. The sample carries about 130,000 clones, about 78% recorded once. The material sequenced was PBMCs. These TCRs come from a man aged 50 or older in good health and CMV-seronegative.

V and J are TRBV5-1 and TRBJ2-1; 8 bases fit TRBD2. V dropped 0 bases and J dropped 6; count of bases not matched to a gene: 8. The germline V gene encodes CDR1 SGHRS and CDR2 YFSETQ. This CDR3 has 16 residues. CDR3 sequence (DNA): TGCGCCAGCAGCTTGGGAGCAACTCGGGGGGGCAATGAGCAGTTCTTC. Its translation is CASSLGATRGGNEQFF. The variable domain in full, completed from reference TRBV5-1 and TRBJ2-1, reads KAGVTQTPRYLIKTRGQQVTLSCSPISGHRSVSWYQQTPGQGLQFLFEYFSETQRNKGNFPGRFSGRQFSNSRSEMNVSTLELGDSALYLCASSLGATRGGNEQFFGPGTRLTVL.

The genes are TRBV27 and TRBJ2-7; 8 bases align to TRBD1. The CDR3 has 14 amino acids. Germline V CDR1 and CDR2: MNHEY, SMNVEV (reference sequence). The ends lost 5 bases at V and 4 bases at J; junction bases unmatched: 7. The CDR3 is CASSAGQGGYEQYF. For the CDR3, the DNA is TGTGCCAGCAGTGCCGGACAGGGAGGTTACGAGCAGTACTTC.

The rearrangement joins TRBV29-1 to TRBJ2-2; 10 bases fit TRBD2. The CDR3 contains 14 residues. V lost 7 bases and J lost 3; bases outside the gene matches: 5. Per the germline V gene, CDR1 is SQVTM and CDR2 is ANQGSEA. The CDR3 spells CSATGLADTGELFF. The DNA of the CDR3 is TGCAGCGCAACCGGACTAGCGGACACCGGGGAGCTGTTTTTT.

CDR3 nucleotides: TGTGCCACCAGCAGCGGAGCGGGCGGGAACACCGGGGAGCTGTTTTTT. It encodes CATSSGAGGNTGELFF. V is TRBV15 and J is TRBJ2-2; possible D gene TRBD2, 6 bases. V lost 3 bases, J lost 1 base, and 12 bases lay in between. This CDR3 has 16 amino acids. Germline lookup yields CDR1 LNHNV and CDR2 YYDKDF (reference sequence).

The J gene is TRBJ1-4, the V gene TRBV5-1; D is unresolved. The germline V gene has CDR1 SGHRS and CDR2 YFSETQ. This CDR3 region has 16 residues. Trimming cost V 0 bases and J 0 bases, with 9 bases left between them. The CDR3 nucleotides read TGCGCCAGCAGCTTGGATTCGAGAGCAACTAATGAAAAACTGTTTTTT. Amino acid sequence: CASSLDSRATNEKLFF.

V gene TRBV7-9 combines with J gene TRBJ2-1; 9 nucleotides match TRBD2. Trimming took 5 bases from V and 9 from J; bases not matched to a gene: 20. The CDR3 sequence is 18 residues long. In germline, CDR1 is SEHNR, CDR2 FQNEAQ (reference sequence). The CDR3, as DNA: TGTGCCAGCAGCCCAATTAGGTTAGCGGGAGAAGTCGTCGGTGAGCAGTTCTTC. Translation: CASSPIRLAGEVVGEQFF.

Concerning this clone itself: Other DNA sequences from this sample encode an identical CDR3 as well. The chain links TRBV28 to TRBJ2-7; 8 positions match TRBD1. The CDR3 length is 15 residues. Trimming took 5 bases from V and 2 from J; bases not matched to a gene: 8. Germline V gene data show CDR1 as MDHEN and CDR2 as SYDVKM. CDR3 residues: CASSPSTGATYEQYF. For the CDR3, the DNA is TGTGCCAGCAGTCCCTCGACAGGGGCGACCTACGAGCAGTACTTC. Full variable domain (rest looked up from reference TRBV28 and TRBJ2-7): DVKVTQSSRYLVKRTGEKVFLECVQDMDHENMFWYRQDPGLGLRLIYFSYDVKMKEKGDIPEGYSVSREKKERFSLILESASTNQTSMYLCASSPSTGATYEQYFGPGTRLTVT.

This chain joins TRBV28 and TRBJ1-5; D possibly corresponds to TRBD1 (5 bases). The CDR3 is made up of 12 amino acids. The germline gives CDR1 MDHEN, CDR2 SYDVKM. V was cut by 10 bases and J by 15 bases, with 22 bases left in between. The CDR3 DNA follows: TGTGCCACCCAGGGAGGGAGGGAGCTCTCGCATTTT. Translated, it gives CATQGGRELSHF.

V gene TRBV28 combines with J gene TRBJ2-7; possible D gene TRBD2, 6 bases. Germline V gives CDR1 MDHEN, CDR2 SYDVKM. Trimming pared 6 bases from V and 2 bases from J, leaving 14 bases between. The CDR3 length is 14 residues. The CDR3 loop reads CASRLRSSAYEQYF. For the CDR3, the DNA is TGTGCCAGCAGGCTGCGGTCTAGCGCCTACGAGCAGTACTTC.

A remark on this clone: This same CDR3 is encoded by further DNA sequences in the sample. The rearrangement joins TRBV28 to TRBJ2-7; a possible D gene is TRBD1 (6 bases). There are 12 residues in the CDR3. V lost 6 bases and J lost 3, with 9 bases in between. CDR1 is MDHEN, CDR2 SYDVKM, per germline. In nucleotides, the CDR3 is TGTGCCAGCAGCCTACAGGGCTACGAGCAGTACTTC. Translated: CASSLQGYEQYF. The full variable domain, in which reference TRBV28 and TRBJ2-7 provide the parts outside the CDR3, is DVKVTQSSRYLVKRTGEKVFLECVQDMDHENMFWYRQDPGLGLRLIYFSYDVKMKEKGDIPEGYSVSREKKERFSLILESASTNQTSMYLCASSLQGYEQYFGPGTRLTVT.

The genes are TRBV27 and TRBJ2-7; 9 nucleotides match TRBD1. The CDR3 is 16 residues long. After removal of 6 bases from V and 0 bases from J, the junction contained 9 bases not matched to a gene. Germline V gene data show CDR1 as MNHEY and CDR2 as SMNVEV (reference sequence). The CDR3 nucleotides are TGTGCCAGCAGCTCAAACAGGGGGCCAACCTCCTACGAGCAGTACTTC. Protein product: CASSSNRGPTSYEQYF.